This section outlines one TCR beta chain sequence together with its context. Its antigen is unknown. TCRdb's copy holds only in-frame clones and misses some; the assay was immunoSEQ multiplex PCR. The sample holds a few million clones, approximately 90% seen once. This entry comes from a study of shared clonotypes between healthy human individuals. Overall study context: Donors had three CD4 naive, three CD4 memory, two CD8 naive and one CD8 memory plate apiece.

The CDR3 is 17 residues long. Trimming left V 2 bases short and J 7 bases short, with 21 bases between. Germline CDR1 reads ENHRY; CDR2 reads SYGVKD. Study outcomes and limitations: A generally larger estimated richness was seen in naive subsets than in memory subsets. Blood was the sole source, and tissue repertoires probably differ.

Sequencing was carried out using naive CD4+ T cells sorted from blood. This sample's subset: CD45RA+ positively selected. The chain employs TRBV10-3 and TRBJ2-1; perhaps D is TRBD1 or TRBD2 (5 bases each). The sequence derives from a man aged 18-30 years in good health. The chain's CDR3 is CAISEVSRGTGVNEQFF. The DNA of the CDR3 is TGTGCCATCAGTGAGGTTTCTAGAGGGACCGGTGTAAATGAGCAGTTCTTC.